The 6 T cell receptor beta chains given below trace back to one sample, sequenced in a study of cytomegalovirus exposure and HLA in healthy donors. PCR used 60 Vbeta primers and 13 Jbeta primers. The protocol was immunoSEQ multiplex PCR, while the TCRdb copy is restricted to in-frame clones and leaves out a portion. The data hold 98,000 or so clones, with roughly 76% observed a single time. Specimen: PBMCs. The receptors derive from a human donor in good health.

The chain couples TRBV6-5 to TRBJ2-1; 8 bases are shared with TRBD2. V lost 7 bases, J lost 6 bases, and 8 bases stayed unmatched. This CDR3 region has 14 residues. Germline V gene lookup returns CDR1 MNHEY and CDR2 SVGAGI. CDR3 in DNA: TGTGCCAGCACAGGACTAGCTTCCGGCAATGAGCAGTTCTTC. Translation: CASTGLASGNEQFF.

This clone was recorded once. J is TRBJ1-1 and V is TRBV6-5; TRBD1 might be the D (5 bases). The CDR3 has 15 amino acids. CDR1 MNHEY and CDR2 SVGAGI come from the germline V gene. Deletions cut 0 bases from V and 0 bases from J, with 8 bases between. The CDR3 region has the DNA TGTGCCAGCAGTTACTCCCAGGGCATGAACACTGAAGCTTTCTTT. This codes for CASSYSQGMNTEAFF.

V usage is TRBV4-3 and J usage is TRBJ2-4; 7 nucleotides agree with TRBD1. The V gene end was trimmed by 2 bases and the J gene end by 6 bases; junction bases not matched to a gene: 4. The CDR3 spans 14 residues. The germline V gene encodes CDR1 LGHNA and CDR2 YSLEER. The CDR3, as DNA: TGCGCCAGCAGCCAATCCGGGACAGCAAACATTCAGTACTTC. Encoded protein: CASSQSGTANIQYF.

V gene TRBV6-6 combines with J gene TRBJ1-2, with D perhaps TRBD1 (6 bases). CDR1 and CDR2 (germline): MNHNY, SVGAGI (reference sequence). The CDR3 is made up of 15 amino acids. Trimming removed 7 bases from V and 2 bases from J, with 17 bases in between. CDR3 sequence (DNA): TGTGCCAGCACCCACCGGCCAGGGGTAAACTATGGCTACACCTTC. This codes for CASTHRPGVNYGYTF.

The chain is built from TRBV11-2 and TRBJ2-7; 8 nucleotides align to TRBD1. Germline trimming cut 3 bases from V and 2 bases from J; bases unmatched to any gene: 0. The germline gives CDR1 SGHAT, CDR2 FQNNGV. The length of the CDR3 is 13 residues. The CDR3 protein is CASSLTGAYEQYF. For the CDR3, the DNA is TGTGCCAGCAGCTTGACAGGGGCCTACGAGCAGTACTTC. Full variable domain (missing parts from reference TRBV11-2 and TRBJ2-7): EAGVAQSPRYKIIEKRQSVAFWCNPISGHATLYWYQQILGQGPKLLIQFQNNGVVDDSQLPKDRFSAERLKGVDSTLKIQPAKLEDSAVYLCASSLTGAYEQYFGPGTRLTVT.

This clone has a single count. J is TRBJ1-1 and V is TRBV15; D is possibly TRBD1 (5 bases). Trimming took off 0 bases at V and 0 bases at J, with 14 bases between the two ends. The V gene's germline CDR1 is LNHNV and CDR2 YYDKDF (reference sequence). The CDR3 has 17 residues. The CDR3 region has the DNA TGTGCCACCAGCAGAGATCGGTTTCCAGGGTTGAACACTGAAGCTTTCTTT. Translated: CATSRDRFPGLNTEAFF.